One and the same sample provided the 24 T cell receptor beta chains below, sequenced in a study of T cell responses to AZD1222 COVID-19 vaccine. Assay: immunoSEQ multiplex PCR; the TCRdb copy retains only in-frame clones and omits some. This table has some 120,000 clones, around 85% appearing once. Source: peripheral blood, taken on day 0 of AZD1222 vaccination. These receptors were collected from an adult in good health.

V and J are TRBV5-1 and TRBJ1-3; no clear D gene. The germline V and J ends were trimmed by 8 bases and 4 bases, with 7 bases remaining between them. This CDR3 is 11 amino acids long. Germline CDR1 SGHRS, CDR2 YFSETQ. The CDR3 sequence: CASKSGNTIYF. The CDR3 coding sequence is TGCGCCAGTAAATCCGGAAACACCATATATTTT.

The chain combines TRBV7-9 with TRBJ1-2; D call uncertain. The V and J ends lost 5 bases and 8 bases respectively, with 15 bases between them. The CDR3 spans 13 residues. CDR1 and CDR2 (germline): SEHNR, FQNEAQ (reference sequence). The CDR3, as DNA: TGTGCCAGCAGCCTAAAGGAACAGTTCGGCTACACCTTC. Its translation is CASSLKEQFGYTF.

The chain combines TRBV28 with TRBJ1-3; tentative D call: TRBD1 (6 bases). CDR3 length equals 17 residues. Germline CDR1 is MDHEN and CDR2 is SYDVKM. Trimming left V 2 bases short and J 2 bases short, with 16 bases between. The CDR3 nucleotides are TGTGCCAGCAGTTTAGGGGGGGGGCTCGTGACTGGAAACACCATATATTTT. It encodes CASSLGGGLVTGNTIYF. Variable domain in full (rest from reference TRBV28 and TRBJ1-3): DVKVTQSSRYLVKRTGEKVFLECVQDMDHENMFWYRQDPGLGLRLIYFSYDVKMKEKGDIPEGYSVSREKKERFSLILESASTNQTSMYLCASSLGGGLVTGNTIYFGEGSWLTVV.

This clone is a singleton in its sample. The chain's CDR3 is CSASVRGVGQPQHF. CDR3 bases: TGCAGTGCTAGTGTCAGGGGCGTTGGGCAGCCCCAGCATTTT. The chain combines TRBV20-1 with TRBJ1-5; weak D call: TRBD1 (6 bases). CDR1 is DFQATT, CDR2 SNEGSKA, per germline (reference sequence). The CDR3 contains 14 residues. Trimming pared 3 bases from V and 7 bases from J, leaving 16 bases between.

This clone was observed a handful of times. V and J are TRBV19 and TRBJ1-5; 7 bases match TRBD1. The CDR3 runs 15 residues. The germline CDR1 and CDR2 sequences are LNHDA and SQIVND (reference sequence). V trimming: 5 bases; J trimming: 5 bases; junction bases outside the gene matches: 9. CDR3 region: CASSPLDREYQPQHF. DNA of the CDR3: TGTGCCAGTAGTCCACTCGACAGGGAGTATCAGCCCCAGCATTTT.

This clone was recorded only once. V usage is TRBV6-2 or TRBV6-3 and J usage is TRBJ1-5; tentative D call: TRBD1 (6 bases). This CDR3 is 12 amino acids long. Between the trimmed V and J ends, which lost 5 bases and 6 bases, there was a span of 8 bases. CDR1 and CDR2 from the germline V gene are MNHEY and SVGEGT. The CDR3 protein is CASSTGFQPQHF. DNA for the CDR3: TGTGCCAGCAGTACAGGGTTTCAGCCCCAGCATTTT.

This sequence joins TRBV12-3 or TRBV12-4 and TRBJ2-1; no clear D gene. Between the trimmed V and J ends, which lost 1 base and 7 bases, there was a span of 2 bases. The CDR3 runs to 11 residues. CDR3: CASSLGNEQFF. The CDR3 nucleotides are TGTGCCAGCAGTTTAGGGAATGAGCAGTTCTTC.

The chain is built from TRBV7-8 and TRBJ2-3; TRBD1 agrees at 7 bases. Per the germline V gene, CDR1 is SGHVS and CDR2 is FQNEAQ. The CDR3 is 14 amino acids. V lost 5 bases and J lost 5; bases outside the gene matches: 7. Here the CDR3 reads CASSQNRGGDTQYF. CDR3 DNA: TGTGCCAGCAGCCAAAACAGGGGCGGAGATACGCAGTATTTT.

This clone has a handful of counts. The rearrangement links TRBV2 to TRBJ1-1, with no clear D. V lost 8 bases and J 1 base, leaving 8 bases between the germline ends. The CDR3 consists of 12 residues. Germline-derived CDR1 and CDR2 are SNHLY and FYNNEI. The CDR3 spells CASGPENTEAFF. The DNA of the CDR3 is TGTGCCAGCGGCCCGGAGAACACTGAAGCTTTCTTT.

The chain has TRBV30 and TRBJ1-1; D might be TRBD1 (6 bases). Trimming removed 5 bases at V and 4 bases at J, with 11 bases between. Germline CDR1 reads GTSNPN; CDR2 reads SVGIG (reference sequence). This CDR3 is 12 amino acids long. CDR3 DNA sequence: TGTGCCTGGGATCAAGGGGGCACTGAAGCTTTCTTT. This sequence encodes CAWDQGGTEAFF.

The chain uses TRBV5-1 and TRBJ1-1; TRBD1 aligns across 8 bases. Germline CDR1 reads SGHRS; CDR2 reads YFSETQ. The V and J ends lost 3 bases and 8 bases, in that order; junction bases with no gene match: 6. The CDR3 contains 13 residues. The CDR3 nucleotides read TGCGCCAGCAGCTCCGGACAGGGTATGGAAGCTTTCTTT. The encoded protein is CASSSGQGMEAFF.

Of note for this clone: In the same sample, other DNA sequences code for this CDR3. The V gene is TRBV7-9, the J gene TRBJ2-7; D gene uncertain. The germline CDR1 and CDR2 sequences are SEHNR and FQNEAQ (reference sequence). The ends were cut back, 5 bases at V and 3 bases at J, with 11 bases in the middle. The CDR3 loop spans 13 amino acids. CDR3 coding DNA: TGTGCCAGCAGCCCAGGTTCAGGCTACGAGCAGTACTTC. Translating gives CASSPGSGYEQYF. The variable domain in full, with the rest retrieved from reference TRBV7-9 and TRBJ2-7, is DTGVSQNPRHKITKRGQNVTFRCDPISEHNRLYWYRQTLGQGPEFLTYFQNEAQLEKSRLLSDRFSAERPKGSFSTLEIQRTEQGDSAMYLCASSPGSGYEQYFGPGTRLTVT.

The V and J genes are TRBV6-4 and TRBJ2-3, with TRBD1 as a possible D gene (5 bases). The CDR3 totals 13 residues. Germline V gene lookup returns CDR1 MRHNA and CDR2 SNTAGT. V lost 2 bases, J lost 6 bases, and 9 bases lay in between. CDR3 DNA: TGTGCCAGCAGTGACCAGGCAGGGGATACGCAGTATTTT. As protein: CASSDQAGDTQYF.

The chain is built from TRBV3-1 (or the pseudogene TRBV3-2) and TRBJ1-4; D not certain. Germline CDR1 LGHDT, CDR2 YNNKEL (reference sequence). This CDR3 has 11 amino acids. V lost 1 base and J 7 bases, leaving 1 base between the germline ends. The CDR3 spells CASSQAEKLFF. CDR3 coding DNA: TGTGCCAGCAGCCAAGCTGAAAAACTGTTTTTT.

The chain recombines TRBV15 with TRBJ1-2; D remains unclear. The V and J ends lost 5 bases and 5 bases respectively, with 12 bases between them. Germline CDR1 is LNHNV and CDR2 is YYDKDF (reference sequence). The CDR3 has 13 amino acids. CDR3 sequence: CATSAVQGYGYTF. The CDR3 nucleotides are TGTGCCACCAGCGCCGTACAAGGGTATGGCTACACCTTC.

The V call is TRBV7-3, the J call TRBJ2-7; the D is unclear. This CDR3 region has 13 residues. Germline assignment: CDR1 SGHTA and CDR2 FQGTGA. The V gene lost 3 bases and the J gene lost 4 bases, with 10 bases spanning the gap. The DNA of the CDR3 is TGTGCCAGCAGCTTGTTGCCGAATTACGAGCAGTACTTC. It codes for CASSLLPNYEQYF.

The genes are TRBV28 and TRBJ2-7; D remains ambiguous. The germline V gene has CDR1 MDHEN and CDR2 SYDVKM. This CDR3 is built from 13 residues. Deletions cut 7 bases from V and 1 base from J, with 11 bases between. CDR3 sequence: CASIAPGSYEQYF. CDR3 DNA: TGTGCCAGCATCGCCCCCGGGTCCTACGAGCAGTACTTC. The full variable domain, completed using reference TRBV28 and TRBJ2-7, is DVKVTQSSRYLVKRTGEKVFLECVQDMDHENMFWYRQDPGLGLRLIYFSYDVKMKEKGDIPEGYSVSREKKERFSLILESASTNQTSMYLCASIAPGSYEQYFGPGTRLTVT.

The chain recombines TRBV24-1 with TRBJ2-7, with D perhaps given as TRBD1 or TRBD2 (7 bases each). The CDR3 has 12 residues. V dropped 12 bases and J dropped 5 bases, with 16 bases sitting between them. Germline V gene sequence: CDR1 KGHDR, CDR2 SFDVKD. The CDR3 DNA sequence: TGTGCCCCGGGGAGGGGGCTCAACGAGCAGTACTTC. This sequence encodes CAPGRGLNEQYF.

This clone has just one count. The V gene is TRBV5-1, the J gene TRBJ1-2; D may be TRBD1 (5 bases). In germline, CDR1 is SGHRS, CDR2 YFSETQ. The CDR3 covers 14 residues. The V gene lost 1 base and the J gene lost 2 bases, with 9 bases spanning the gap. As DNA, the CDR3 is TGCGCCAGCAGCTTGTTTGCAGGGAACTATGGCTACACCTTC. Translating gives CASSLFAGNYGYTF.

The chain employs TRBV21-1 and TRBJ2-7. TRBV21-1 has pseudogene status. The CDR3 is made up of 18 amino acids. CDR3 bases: TGTGCCAGCAGCAAACGCCCCAATGTCGAGACACGACTGTACGAGCAGTACTTC. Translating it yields CASSKRPNVETRLYEQYF.

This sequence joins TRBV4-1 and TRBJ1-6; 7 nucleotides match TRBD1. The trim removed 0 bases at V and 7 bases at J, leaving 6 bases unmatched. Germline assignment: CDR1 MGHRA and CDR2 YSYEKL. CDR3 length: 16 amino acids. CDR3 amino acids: CASSQDPTGTNSPLHF. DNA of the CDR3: TGCGCCAGCAGCCAAGACCCGACAGGGACAAATTCACCCCTCCACTTT.

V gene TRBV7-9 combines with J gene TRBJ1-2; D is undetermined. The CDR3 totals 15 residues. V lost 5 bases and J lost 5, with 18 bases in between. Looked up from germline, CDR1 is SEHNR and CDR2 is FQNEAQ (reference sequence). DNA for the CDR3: TGTGCCAGCAGCCCTGTCAGGCGGAATCAATATGGCTACACCTTC. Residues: CASSPVRRNQYGYTF.

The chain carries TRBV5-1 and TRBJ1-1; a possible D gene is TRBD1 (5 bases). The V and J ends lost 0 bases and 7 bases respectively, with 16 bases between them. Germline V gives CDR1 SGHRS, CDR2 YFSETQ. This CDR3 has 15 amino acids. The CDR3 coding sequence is TGCGCCAGCAGCTTGGCCGGCGGGACCCCTAGTGAAGCTTTCTTT. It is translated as CASSLAGGTPSEAFF.

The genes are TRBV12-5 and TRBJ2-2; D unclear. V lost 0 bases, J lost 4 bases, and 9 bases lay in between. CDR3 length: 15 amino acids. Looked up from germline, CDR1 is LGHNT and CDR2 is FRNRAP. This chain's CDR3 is CASGLVGWGTGELFF. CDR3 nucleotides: TGTGCTAGTGGTTTGGTAGGGTGGGGCACCGGGGAGCTGTTTTTT.